This T cell receptor (beta chain) was identified during a study of blood T cell repertoires in COVID-19. Study information: PBMCs, B-cell-depleted T cells, or T cells were the source of the cDNA or gDNA that made up the material.

Produced via immunoSEQ multiplex PCR; TCRdb's table is partial and in-frame only. The sample has some 300,000 clones; 85% to 95% are singletons. CDR3 size: 14 residues. The ends lost 5 bases at V and 9 bases at J; junction bases unmatched: 8. The germline CDR1 and CDR2 sequences are SEHNR and FQNEAQ (reference sequence). This receptor was obtained from a woman in her 30s who had been exposed to COVID-19. This chain connects TRBV7-9 to TRBJ2-1; 9 bases are shared with TRBD1. Sequencing was carried out using PBMCs or T cells enriched from blood (not recorded which). CDR3 DNA: TGTGCCAGCAGCAGAAGGACAGGGGTGGGTGAGCAGTTCTTC. Residues: CASSRRTGVGEQFF.